This T cell receptor beta chain was identified during a study of early T cells in non-severe SARS-CoV-2 infection. Study-level background: RNA in bulk from unsorted whole blood was sequenced, and chains were unpaired. Study outcomes and limitations: Anti-spike CD8 responses were favored by VDJdb matching, which missed private and CD4 specificities.

This clonotype was seen only a few times. Its cognate antigen is unknown. In TCRdb, the 5' RACE reads were re-called with MiXCR into one record per CDR3 protein. The table shows over 55,000 distinct CDR3 sequences, with about 9.9% occurring only once. V dropped 0 bases and J dropped 10 bases, with 16 bases sitting between them. The CDR3 totals 14 residues. CDR1 is DFQATT and CDR2 is SNEGSKA in the germline V gene (reference sequence). The chain joins TRBV20-1 to TRBJ2-1; D ambiguous. The clonotype originates from an adult who was a healthcare worker with PCR-confirmed SARS-CoV-2 infection or an uninfected control (not recorded which). The sequenced material came from whole blood. CDR3 in DNA: TGCAGTGCTAGAGAATACCCGCCGAGGTTAGAGCAGTTCTTC. Residues: CSAREYPPRLEQFF.